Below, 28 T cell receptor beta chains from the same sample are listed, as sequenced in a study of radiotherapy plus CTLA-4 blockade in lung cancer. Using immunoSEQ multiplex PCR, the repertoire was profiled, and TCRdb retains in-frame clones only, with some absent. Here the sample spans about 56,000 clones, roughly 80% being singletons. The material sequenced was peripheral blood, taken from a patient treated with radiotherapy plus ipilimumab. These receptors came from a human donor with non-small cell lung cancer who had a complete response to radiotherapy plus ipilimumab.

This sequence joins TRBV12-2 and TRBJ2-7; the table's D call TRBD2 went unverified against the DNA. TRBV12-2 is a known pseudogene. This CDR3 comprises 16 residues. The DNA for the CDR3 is TGTGCAAGTCGCTCCGGAGATGGGGCGGGGGGCTACGAGCAGTACGTC. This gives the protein CASRSGDGAGGYEQYV.

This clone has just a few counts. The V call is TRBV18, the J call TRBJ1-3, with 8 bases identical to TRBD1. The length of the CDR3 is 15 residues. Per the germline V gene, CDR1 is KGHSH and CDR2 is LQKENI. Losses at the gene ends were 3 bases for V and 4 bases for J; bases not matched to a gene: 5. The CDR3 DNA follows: TGTGCCAGCTCACCTCAGGGGGCTGCAGGAAACACCATATATTTT. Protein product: CASSPQGAAGNTIYF.

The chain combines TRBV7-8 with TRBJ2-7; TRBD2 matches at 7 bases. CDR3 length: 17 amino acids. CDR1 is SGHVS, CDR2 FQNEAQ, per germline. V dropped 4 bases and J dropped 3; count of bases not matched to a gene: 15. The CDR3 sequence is CASSSPLRMGGVYEQYV. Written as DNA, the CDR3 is TGTGCCAGCAGCTCTCCCCTTCGAATGGGAGGGGTCTACGAGCAGTACGTC.

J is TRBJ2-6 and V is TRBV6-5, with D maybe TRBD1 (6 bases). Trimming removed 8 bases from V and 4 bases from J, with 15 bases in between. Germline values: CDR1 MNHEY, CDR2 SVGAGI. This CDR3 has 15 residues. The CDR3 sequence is CASVDRLAGANVLTF. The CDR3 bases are TGTGCCAGCGTGGACAGACTGGCCGGGGCCAACGTCCTGACTTTC.

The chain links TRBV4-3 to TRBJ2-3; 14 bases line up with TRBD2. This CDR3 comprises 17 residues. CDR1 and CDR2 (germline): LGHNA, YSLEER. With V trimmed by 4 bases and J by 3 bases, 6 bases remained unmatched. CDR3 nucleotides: TGCGCCAGCAGCCTTGGGACTAGCGGGAGTCATACAGATACGCAGTATTTT. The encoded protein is CASSLGTSGSHTDTQYF.

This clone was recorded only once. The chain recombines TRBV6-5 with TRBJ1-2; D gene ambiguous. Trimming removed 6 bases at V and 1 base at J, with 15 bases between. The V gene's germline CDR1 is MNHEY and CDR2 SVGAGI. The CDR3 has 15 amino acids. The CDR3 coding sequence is TGTGCCAGCAGCCGTGGGGAGTCCGTTAACTATGGCTACACCTTC. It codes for CASSRGESVNYGYTF.

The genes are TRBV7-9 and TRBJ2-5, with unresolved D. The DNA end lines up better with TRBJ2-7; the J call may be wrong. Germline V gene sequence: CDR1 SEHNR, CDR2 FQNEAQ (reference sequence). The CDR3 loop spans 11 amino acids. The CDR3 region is CASSRLYEQYF. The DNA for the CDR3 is TGTGCCAGCAGCCGACTTTACGAGCAGTACTTC.

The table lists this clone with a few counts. CDR3 coding DNA: TGTGCCAGCAGCCCACAGGGGGTCTCAGCGGTGAACACTGAAGCTTTCTTT. It yields the protein CASSPQGVSAVNTEAFF. J is TRBJ1-1 and V is TRBV11-3, with TRBD1 identical over 8 bases. V dropped 5 bases and J dropped 0; count of bases not matched to a gene: 11. CDR3 length: 17 amino acids. The germline CDR1 and CDR2 sequences are SGHNT and YENEEA.

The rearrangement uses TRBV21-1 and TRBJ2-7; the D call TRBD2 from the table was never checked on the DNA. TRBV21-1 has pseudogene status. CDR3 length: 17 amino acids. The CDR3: CASIRQRTRPPGNEQYV. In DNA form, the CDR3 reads TGTGCCAGTATCCGACAGAGGACTAGACCCCCGGGAAACGAGCAGTACGTC.

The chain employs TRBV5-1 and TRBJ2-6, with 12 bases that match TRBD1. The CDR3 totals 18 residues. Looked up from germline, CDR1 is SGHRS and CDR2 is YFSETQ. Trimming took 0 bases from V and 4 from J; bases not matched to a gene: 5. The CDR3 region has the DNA TGCGCCAGCAGCTTGGCCGGGACAGGGGGCTCCGGGGCCAACGTCCTGACTTTC. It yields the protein CASSLAGTGGSGANVLTF.

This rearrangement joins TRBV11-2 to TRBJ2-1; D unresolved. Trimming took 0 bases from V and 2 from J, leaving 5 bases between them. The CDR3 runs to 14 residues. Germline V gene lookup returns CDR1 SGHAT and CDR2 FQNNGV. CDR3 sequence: CASSLDLAYNEQFF. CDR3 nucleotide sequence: TGTGCCAGCAGCTTAGATCTTGCCTACAATGAGCAGTTCTTC.

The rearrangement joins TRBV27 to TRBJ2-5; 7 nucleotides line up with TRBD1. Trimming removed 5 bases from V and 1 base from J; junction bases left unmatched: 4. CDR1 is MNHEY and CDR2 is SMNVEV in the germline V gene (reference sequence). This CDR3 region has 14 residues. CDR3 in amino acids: CASSRRQGQETQYF. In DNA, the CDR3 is TGTGCCAGCAGTCGTCGACAGGGCCAAGAGACCCAGTACTTC.

The CDR3 reads CASSARTGSYQPQHF. The CDR3 DNA follows: TGTGCCAGCAGCGCTCGGACAGGTTCGTATCAGCCCCAGCATTTT. The V gene is TRBV7-2, the J gene TRBJ1-5; 7 bases align to TRBD1. Trimming at V came to 5 bases and at J to 5 bases, leaving 9 bases not matched to a gene. Germline assignment: CDR1 SGHTA and CDR2 FQGNSA. CDR3 length: 15 amino acids. The full variable domain, its missing parts supplied by reference TRBV7-2 and TRBJ1-5, is GAGVSQSPSNKVTEKGKDVELRCDPISGHTALYWYRQSLGQGLEFLIYFQGNSAPDKSGLPSDRFSAERTGGSVSTLTIQRTQQEDSAVYLCASSARTGSYQPQHFGDGTRLSIL.

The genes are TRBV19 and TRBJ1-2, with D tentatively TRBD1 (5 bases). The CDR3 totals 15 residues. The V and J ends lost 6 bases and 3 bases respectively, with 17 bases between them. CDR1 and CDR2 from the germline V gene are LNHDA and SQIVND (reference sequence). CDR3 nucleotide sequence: TGTGCCAGTAGCCGCAACGATCAGGGCCACTATGGCTACACCTTC. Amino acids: CASSRNDQGHYGYTF.

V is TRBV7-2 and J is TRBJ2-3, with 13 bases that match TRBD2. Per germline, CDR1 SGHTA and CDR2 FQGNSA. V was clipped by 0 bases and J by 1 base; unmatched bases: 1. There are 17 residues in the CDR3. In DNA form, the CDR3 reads TGTGCCAGCAGCTTAGCCGGGACTAGCGGGGGCACAGATACGCAGTATTTT. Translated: CASSLAGTSGGTDTQYF.

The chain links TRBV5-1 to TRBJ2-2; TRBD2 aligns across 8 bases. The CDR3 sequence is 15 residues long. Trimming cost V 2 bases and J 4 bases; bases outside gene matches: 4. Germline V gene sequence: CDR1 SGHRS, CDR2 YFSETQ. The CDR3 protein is CASSLTSGTTGELFF. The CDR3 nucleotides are TGCGCCAGCAGCTTAACTAGCGGAACCACCGGGGAGCTGTTTTTT.

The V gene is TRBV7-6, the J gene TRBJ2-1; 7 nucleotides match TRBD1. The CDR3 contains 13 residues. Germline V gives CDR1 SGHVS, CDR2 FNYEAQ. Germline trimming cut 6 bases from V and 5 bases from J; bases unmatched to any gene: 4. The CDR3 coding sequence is TGTGCCAGCAGGCAGACAGGGAACAATGAGCAGTTCTTC. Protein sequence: CASRQTGNNEQFF.

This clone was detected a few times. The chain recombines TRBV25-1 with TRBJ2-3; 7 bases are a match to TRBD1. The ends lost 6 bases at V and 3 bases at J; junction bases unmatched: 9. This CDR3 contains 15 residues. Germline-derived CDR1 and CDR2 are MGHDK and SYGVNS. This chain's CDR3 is CASSPANRGTDTQYF. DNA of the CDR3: TGTGCCAGCAGCCCCGCTAACAGGGGAACAGATACGCAGTATTTT.

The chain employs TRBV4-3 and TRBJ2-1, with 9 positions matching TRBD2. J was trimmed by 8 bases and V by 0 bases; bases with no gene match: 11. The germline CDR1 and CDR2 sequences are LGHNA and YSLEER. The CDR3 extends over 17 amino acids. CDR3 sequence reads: CASSQDSLAGGPDEQFF. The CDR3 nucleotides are TGCGCCAGCAGCCAAGATTCCCTTGCGGGAGGGCCCGATGAGCAGTTCTTC.

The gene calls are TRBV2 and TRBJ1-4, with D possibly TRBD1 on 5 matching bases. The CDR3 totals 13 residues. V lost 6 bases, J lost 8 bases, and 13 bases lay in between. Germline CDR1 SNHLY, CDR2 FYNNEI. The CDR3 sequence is CASSSQGGEKLFF. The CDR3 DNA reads TGTGCCAGCAGCTCGCAGGGTGGGGAAAAACTGTTTTTT.

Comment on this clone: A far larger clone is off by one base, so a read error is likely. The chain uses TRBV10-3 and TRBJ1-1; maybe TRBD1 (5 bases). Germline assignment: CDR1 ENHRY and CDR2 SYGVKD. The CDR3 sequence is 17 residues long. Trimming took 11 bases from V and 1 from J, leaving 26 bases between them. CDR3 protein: CALLADGALRENTEAFF. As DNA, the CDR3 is TGTGCCCTCCTAGCGGACGGGGCCTTGAGGGAGAACACTGAAGCTTTCTTT.

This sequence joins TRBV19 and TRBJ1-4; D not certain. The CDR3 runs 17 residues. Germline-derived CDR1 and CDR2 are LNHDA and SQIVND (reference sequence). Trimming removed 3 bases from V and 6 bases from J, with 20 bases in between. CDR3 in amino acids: CASSMGASSKAYEKLFF. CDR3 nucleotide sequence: TGTGCCAGTAGTATGGGCGCTTCGTCGAAGGCTTATGAAAAACTGTTTTTT.

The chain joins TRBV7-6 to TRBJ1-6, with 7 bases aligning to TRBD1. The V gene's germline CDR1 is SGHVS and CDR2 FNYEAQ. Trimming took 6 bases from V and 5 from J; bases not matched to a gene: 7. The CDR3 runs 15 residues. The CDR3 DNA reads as TGTGCCAGCAGACTCGGACAGGCCAATAATTCACCCCTCCACTTT. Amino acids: CASRLGQANNSPLHF.

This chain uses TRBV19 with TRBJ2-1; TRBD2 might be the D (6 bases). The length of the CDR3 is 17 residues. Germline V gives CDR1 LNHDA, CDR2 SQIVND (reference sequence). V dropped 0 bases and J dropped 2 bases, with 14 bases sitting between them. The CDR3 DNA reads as TGTGCCAGTAGTATAGATCACCGGGGGAGGCCCTACAATGAGCAGTTCTTC. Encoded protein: CASSIDHRGRPYNEQFF. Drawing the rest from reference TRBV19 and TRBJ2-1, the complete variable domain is DGGITQSPKYLFRKEGQNVTLSCEQNLNHDAMYWYRQDPGQGLRLIYYSQIVNDFQKGDIAEGYSVSREKKESFPLTVTSAQKNPTAFYLCASSIDHRGRPYNEQFFGPGTRLTVL.

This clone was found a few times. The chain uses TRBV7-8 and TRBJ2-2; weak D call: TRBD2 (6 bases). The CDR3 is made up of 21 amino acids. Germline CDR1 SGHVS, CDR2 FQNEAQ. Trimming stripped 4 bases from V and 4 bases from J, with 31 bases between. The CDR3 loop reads CASSSRDFLALSSFGTGELFF. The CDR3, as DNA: TGTGCCAGCAGCTCCCGCGACTTTCTAGCGCTTTCTTCCTTCGGCACCGGGGAGCTGTTTTTT.

The DNA of the CDR3 is TGTGCCAGCAGCCTCTACAGGCGCGAGCAGTACTTC. Encoded protein: CASSLYRREQYF. The chain has TRBV7-2 and TRBJ2-5, with a possible D match to TRBD1 (5 bases). The J call may be mistaken, given a closer DNA end match to TRBJ2-7. The germline V gene encodes CDR1 SGHTA and CDR2 FQGNSA. The CDR3 covers 12 residues.

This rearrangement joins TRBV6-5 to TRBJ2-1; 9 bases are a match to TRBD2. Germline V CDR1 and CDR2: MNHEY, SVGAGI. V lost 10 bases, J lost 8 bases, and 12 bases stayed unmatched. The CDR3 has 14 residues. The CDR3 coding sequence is TGTGCCATTGGGAGGCGGGGGGGCAACGATGAGCAGTTCTTC. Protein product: CAIGRRGGNDEQFF.

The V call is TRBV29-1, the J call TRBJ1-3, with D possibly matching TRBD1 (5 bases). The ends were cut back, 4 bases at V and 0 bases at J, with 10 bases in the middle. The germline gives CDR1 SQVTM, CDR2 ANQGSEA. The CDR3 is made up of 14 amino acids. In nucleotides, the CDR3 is TGCAGCGTTGGGACGGGGGACTCTGGAAACACCATATATTTT. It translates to CSVGTGDSGNTIYF.